This T cell receptor beta chain was captured in a study of T cells in Graves' hyperthyroidism and ophthalmopathy. Study results and caveats: Expanded thyroid clonotypes (above 0.001) were mostly also found in blood.

This clonotype was recorded at least ten times. Its specificity is not known. Authors of the study amplified TCR beta CDR3 regions from RNA transcripts. HTBI primers were employed in a first-round RT-PCR of the TCR CDR3. TCRdb processed the multiplex PCR reads anew with MiXCR; each CDR3 protein has one entry. Of fewer than 550,000 distinct CDR3 sequences listed, around 22% are singletons. Ophthalmopathy patients all had a Clinical Activity Score of at least 3, a NOSPECS grade of at least 4 and disease under 3 months old. Fresh 10 ml peripheral blood yielded PBMCs. The CDR3 has 13 residues. V shed 3 bases and J shed 11 bases, with 16 bases lying between them.

This clonotype was sampled from a woman aged 25-40 years with Graves' ophthalmopathy. V gene TRBV12-3 or TRBV12-4 combines with J gene TRBJ1-1, with D perhaps matching TRBD1 (6 bases). The sequenced sample consisted of blood. For the CDR3, the DNA is TGTGCCAGCAGTTTTTCTGAGTCCAGGGGCGCTTTCTTT. Its protein is CASSFSESRGAFF.